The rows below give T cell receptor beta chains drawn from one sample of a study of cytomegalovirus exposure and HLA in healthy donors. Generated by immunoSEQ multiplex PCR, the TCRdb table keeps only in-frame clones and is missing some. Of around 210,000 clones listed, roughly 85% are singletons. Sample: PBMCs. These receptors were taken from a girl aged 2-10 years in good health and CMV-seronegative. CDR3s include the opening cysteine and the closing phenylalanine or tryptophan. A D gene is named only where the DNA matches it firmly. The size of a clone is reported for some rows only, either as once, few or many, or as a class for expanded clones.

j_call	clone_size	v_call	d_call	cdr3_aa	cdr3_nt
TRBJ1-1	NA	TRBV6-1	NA	CASSEPFTGYTEAFF	TGTGCCAGCAGTGAACCATTTACAGGGTACACTGAAGCTTTCTTT
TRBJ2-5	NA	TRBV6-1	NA	CASSEALVVGHLQETQYF	TGTGCCAGCAGTGAAGCGCTGGTGGTCGGACACCTTCAAGAGACCCAGTACTTC
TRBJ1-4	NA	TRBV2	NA	CASSVQGEATNEKLFF	TGTGCCAGCAGTGTACAGGGAGAGGCAACTAATGAAAAACTGTTTTTT
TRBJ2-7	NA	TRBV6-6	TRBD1	CASRLNRDREYEQYF	TGTGCCAGCAGGCTTAACCGGGACAGGGAATACGAGCAGTACTTC
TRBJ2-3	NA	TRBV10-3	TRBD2	CASEQAGGDTQYF	TGTGCCTCAGAGCAAGCGGGGGGGGATACGCAGTATTTT
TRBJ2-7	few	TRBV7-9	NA	CASSSGTHYEQYF	TGTGCCAGCAGCTCCGGGACTCATTACGAGCAGTACTTC
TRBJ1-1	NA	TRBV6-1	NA	CALDGGTNTEAFF	TGTGCCTTAGACGGGGGGACGAACACTGAAGCTTTCTTT
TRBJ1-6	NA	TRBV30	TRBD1	CAWRLPGQGTSPLHF	TGTGCCTGGAGACTACCGGGACAGGGAACTTCACCCCTCCACTTT
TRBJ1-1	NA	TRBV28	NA	CASSFPLDTEAFF	TGTGCCAGCAGCTTTCCCCTAGACACTGAAGCTTTCTTT
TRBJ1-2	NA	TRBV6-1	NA	CASSTLLGGYTF	TGTGCCAGCAGCACCTTACTAGGTGGCTACACCTTC
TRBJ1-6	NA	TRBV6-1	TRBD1	CASSEYGQVYNSPLHF	TGTGCCAGCAGTGAATACGGACAGGTCTATAATTCACCCCTCCACTTT
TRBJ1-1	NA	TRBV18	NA	CASSTETEAFF	TGTGCCAGCTCAACAGAAACCGAAGCTTTCTTT
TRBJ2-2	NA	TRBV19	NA	CASTRGYTGELFF	TGTGCCAGTACGCGCGGATACACCGGGGAGCTGTTTTTT
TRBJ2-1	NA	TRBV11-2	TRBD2	CASSGLAASGSYNEQFF	TGTGCCAGCAGCGGTCTGGCGGCTAGCGGATCCTACAATGAGCAGTTCTTC
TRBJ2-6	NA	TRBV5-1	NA	CASSRLILNSGANVLTF	TGCGCCAGCAGCCGCCTAATTCTTAACTCTGGGGCCAACGTCCTGACTTTC
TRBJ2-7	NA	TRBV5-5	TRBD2	CASSLGTSGPYEQYF	TGTGCCAGCAGCTTGGGGACTAGCGGACCCTACGAGCAGTACTTC
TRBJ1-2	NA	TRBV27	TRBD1	CASTLGDRGILYGYTF	TGTGCCAGCACCCTAGGGGACAGGGGGATATTATATGGCTACACCTTC
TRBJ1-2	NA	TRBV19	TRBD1	CASSKQGGANYGYTF	TGTGCCAGTAGTAAACAGGGGGGCGCAAACTATGGCTACACCTTC
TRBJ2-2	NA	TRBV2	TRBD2	CASSLTSGNTGELFF	TGTGCCAGCAGTTTAACTAGCGGGAACACCGGGGAGCTGTTTTTT
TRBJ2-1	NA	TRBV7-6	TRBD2	CASSLGGGGSYNEQFF	TGTGCCAGCAGCTTAGGCGGGGGGGGCTCCTACAATGAGCAGTTCTTC
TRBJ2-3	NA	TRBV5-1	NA	CASSPGTSTDTQYF	TGCGCCAGCAGCCCTGGGACTAGCACAGATACGCAGTATTTT
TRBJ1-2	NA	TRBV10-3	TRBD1	CAISESTGVGYTF	TGTGCCATCAGTGAGTCAACAGGGGTCGGCTACACCTTC
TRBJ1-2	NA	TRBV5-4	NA	CASSLSGRGYGYTF	TGTGCCAGCAGCTTGTCTGGCAGGGGTTATGGCTACACCTTC
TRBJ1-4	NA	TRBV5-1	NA	CASSLDRANEKLFF	TGCGCCAGCAGCTTGGACAGGGCGAATGAAAAACTGTTTTTT
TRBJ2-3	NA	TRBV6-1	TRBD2	CASSGSGGALGTQYF	TGTGCCAGCAGTGGTAGCGGGGGGGCCTTAGGGACGCAGTATTTT
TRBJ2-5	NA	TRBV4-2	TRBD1	CASSQGDRAETQYF	TGTGCCAGCAGCCAAGGGGACAGGGCTGAGACCCAGTACTTC
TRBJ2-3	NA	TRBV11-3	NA	CASSEGRTRTDTQYF	TGTGCCAGCAGCGAGGGGAGGACGCGCACAGATACGCAGTATTTT
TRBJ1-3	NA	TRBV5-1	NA	CASSLRGGTGNTIYF	TGCGCCAGCAGCTTGAGGGGCGGAACTGGAAACACCATATATTTT
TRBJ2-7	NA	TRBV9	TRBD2	CASSPRLGLGYEQYF	TGTGCCAGCAGCCCCAGACTGGGACTAGGGTACGAGCAGTACTTC
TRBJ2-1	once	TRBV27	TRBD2	CASSAVGLAASNEQFF	TGTGCCAGCAGTGCGGTCGGACTAGCGGCCTCCAATGAGCAGTTCTTC
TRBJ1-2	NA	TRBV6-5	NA	CASSYLGLNYGYIF	TGTGCCAGCAGTTACCTGGGACTTAACTATGGCTACATCTTC
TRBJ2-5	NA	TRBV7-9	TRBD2	CASSSKLAVLGETQYF	TGTGCCAGCAGCTCGAAACTAGCGGTTCTAGGTGAGACCCAGTACTTC
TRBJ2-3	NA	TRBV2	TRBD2	CASSTSLLAGVYTDTQYF	TGTGCCAGCAGTACCTCCTTATTAGCGGGGGTTTACACAGATACGCAGTATTTT
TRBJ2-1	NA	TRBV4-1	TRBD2	CASSPGTSAYNEQFF	TGCGCCAGCAGCCCCGGGACTAGCGCATACAATGAGCAGTTCTTC
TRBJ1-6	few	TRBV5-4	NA	CASSLAGQTYNSPLHF	TGTGCCAGCAGCTTGGCCGGCCAGACATATAATTCACCCCTCCACTTT
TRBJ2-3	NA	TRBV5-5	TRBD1	CASSLRDRSSTDTQYF	TGTGCCAGCAGCCTCAGGGACAGGTCTAGCACAGATACGCAGTATTTT
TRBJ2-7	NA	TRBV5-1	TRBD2	CASSLAASGTYEQYF	TGCGCCAGCAGCTTGGCGGCTAGCGGTACCTACGAGCAGTACTTC
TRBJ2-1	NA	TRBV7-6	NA	CASSSLPEPSSYNEQFF	TGTGCCAGCAGCTCTCTGCCCGAGCCAAGCTCCTACAATGAGCAGTTCTTC
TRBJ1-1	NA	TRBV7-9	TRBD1	CASSSTGAHTEAFF	TGTGCCAGCAGCTCGACAGGGGCGCACACTGAAGCTTTCTTT
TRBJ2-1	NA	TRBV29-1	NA	CSVGGGSLIYNEQFF	TGCAGCGTTGGAGGTGGCAGTCTTATTTACAATGAGCAGTTCTTC
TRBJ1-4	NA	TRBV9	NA	CASSVSGTNEKLFF	TGTGCCAGCAGCGTGTCCGGGACTAATGAAAAACTGTTTTTT
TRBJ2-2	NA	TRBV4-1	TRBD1	CASSQLERFGTGSTGELFF	TGCGCCAGCAGCCAACTCGAAAGGTTCGGGACAGGGTCCACCGGGGAGCTGTTTTTT